Listed here are 15 T cell receptor beta chains from one sample, sequenced in a study of a mutant IDH1 vaccine in newly diagnosed glioma. Time point defined: week 11, during vaccination. Topical imiquimod was applied with each vaccine dose, which held 300 ug of mutant IDH1 20-mer peptide. The assay was immunoSEQ multiplex PCR, and TCRdb's table has in-frame clones only and misses some. The sample has under 150,000 clones; about 82% are singletons. For these receptors, no antigen is known. The source was PBMCs, collected from a glioma patient whose treatment included an IDH1 peptide vaccine. These receptors all come from a man aged 35-49 years with glioma.

A single count supports this clone. The rearrangement links TRBV7-2 to TRBJ2-3; D perhaps matches TRBD1 (6 bases). Between the trimmed V and J ends, which lost 2 bases and 1 base, there was a span of 13 bases. The germline CDR1 and CDR2 sequences are SGHTA and FQGNSA. The CDR3 loop spans 16 amino acids. CDR3 coding DNA: TGTGCCAGCAGCTTAATGGGTCACAGGGGCACAGATACGCAGTATTTT. Its translation: CASSLMGHRGTDTQYF.

A note on this clone: The germline gene is not matched at one end of the junction; a read error may be the cause. This chain joins TRBV27 and TRBJ2-7; the match to TRBD1 covers 8 bases. Per the germline V gene, CDR1 is MNHEY and CDR2 is SMNVEV (reference sequence). The CDR3 loop spans 12 amino acids. The CDR3 DNA is TGTGCCAGCAAGAACCTCGGACAGGGTGTGCACTTC. It translates to CASKNLGQGVHF.

The chain couples TRBV4-3 to TRBJ2-6, with D possibly matching TRBD2 (5 bases). Trimming removed 1 base at V and 2 bases at J, with 9 bases between. From germline, CDR1 is LGHNA and CDR2 YSLEER. The CDR3 is 16 amino acids. The DNA of the CDR3 is TGCGCCAGCAGCCAAGTCGGGGATCCTGGGGCCAACGTCCTGACTTTC. Translating gives CASSQVGDPGANVLTF.

This chain uses TRBV9 with TRBJ2-2; 8 nucleotides match TRBD1. V dropped 2 bases and J dropped 4; count of bases not matched to a gene: 4. CDR1 is SGDLS and CDR2 is YYNGEE in the germline V gene. CDR3 length: 15 amino acids. CDR3 protein: CASSVDRGGTGELFF. The CDR3, as DNA: TGTGCCAGCAGCGTCGACAGGGGAGGCACCGGGGAGCTGTTTTTT.

The gene calls are TRBV11-3 and TRBJ2-6; no clear D gene. The CDR3 is made up of 14 amino acids. Looked up from germline, CDR1 is SGHNT and CDR2 is YENEEA. V was trimmed by 5 bases and J by 0 bases, leaving 5 bases between them. The chain's CDR3 is CASSTNSGANVLTF. The DNA of the CDR3 is TGTGCCAGCAGCACGAACTCTGGGGCCAACGTCCTGACTTTC.

This chain connects TRBV15 to TRBJ1-2; D gene unclear. Germline assignment: CDR1 LNHNV and CDR2 YYDKDF (reference sequence). Trimming removed 1 base from V and 2 bases from J, with 5 bases in between. The CDR3 loop spans 13 amino acids. CDR3 in DNA: TGTGCCACCAGCAGAGGATCAAACTATGGCTACACCTTC. Its protein is CATSRGSNYGYTF. Supplemented by reference TRBV15 and TRBJ1-2, the full variable domain reads DAMVIQNPRYQVTQFGKPVTLSCSQTLNHNVMYWYQQKSSQAPKLLFHYYDKDFNNEADTPDNFQSRRPNTSFCFLDIRSPGLGDTAMYLCATSRGSNYGYTFGSGTRLTVV.

This clone is a singleton in its sample. The gene calls are TRBV7-2 and TRBJ2-3, with 9 bases that match TRBD1. The junction had 12 bases not matched to a gene; V was cut back by 5 bases and J by 0 bases. Germline CDR1 is SGHTA and CDR2 is FQGNSA. CDR3 length: 18 residues. CDR3 bases: TGTGCCAGCAGCCTGGCAGGACAGGGGACTACTAGCACAGATACGCAGTATTTT. Its translation: CASSLAGQGTTSTDTQYF. Together with reference TRBV7-2 and TRBJ2-3, the CDR3 gives the full variable domain: GAGVSQSPSNKVTEKGKDVELRCDPISGHTALYWYRQSLGQGLEFLIYFQGNSAPDKSGLPSDRFSAERTGGSVSTLTIQRTQQEDSAVYLCASSLAGQGTTSTDTQYFGPGTRLTVL.

The chain uses TRBV18 and TRBJ1-2; possible D gene TRBD1, 5 bases. CDR1 and CDR2 from the germline V gene are KGHSH and LQKENI. The CDR3 extends over 17 amino acids. V was clipped by 0 bases and J by 1 base, with 15 bases between them. CDR3 region: CASSPPVGQGVNYGYTF. The DNA of the CDR3 is TGTGCCAGCTCACCACCGGTCGGGCAGGGCGTTAACTATGGCTACACCTTC.

This chain uses TRBV29-1 with TRBJ1-1; a weak D match, TRBD1 (5 bases). Germline V gene lookup returns CDR1 SQVTM and CDR2 ANQGSEA. Trimming stripped 4 bases from V and 4 bases from J, with 13 bases between. The CDR3 totals 13 residues. This chain's CDR3 is CSVVEGQSTEAFF. CDR3 nucleotides: TGCAGCGTTGTCGAGGGGCAGAGCACTGAAGCTTTCTTT.

V is TRBV27 and J is TRBJ1-5, with D possibly being TRBD1 (6 bases). Germline V lookup: CDR1 MNHEY, CDR2 SMNVEV (reference sequence). This CDR3 comprises 15 residues. Trimming left V 6 bases short and J 6 bases short, with 18 bases between. Here the CDR3 DNA reads TGTGCCAGCAGACCGACCGGGGGGGGGCCTCAGCCCCAGCATTTT. Its translation is CASRPTGGGPQPQHF.

V and J are TRBV19 and TRBJ2-5; TRBD1 or TRBD2 may be the D gene (5 bases each). The V end lost 3 bases, the J end lost 0 bases, and 14 bases lay between the germline ends. The germline CDR1 and CDR2 sequences are LNHDA and SQIVND (reference sequence). The CDR3 runs to 16 residues. CDR3 protein: CASSISGTVYQETQYF. The CDR3 DNA is TGTGCCAGTAGTATTTCCGGGACGGTGTACCAAGAGACCCAGTACTTC.

This CDR3 is CASSPDGRSYEQYF. CDR3 sequence (DNA): TGTGCCAGCAGCCCGGACGGGCGGTCCTACGAGCAGTACTTC. The rearrangement uses TRBV5-6 and TRBJ2-7; no clear D. This CDR3 contains 14 residues. V was clipped by 4 bases and J by 1 base, with 12 bases between them. Germline loops: CDR1 SGHDT, CDR2 YYEEEE.

The chain uses TRBV21-1 and TRBJ1-5; the table assigns TRBD1, which was not confirmed against the DNA. TRBV21-1 is a pseudogene segment. The CDR3 is 15 residues long. CDR3 in amino acids: CASSKCRVVCQPQHF. The CDR3 bases are TGTGCCAGCAGCAAATGCAGGGTAGTATGCCAGCCCCAGCATTTT.

The CDR3 sequence: CASSGAGLGNEQFF. The CDR3 DNA is TGCGCCAGCAGCGGAGCGGGATTGGGGAATGAGCAGTTCTTC. The chain is built from TRBV5-1 and TRBJ2-1, with 7 bases fitting TRBD2. The CDR3 is 14 residues long. V lost 4 bases, J lost 7 bases, and 8 bases stayed unmatched. Per the germline V gene, CDR1 is SGHRS and CDR2 is YFSETQ.

This clone was detected only a few times. J is TRBJ1-5 and V is TRBV10-3; D is uncertain. Deletions cut 2 bases from V and 4 bases from J, with 9 bases between. This CDR3 is 14 amino acids long. CDR1 is ENHRY and CDR2 is SYGVKD in the germline V gene. CDR3 bases: TGTGCCATCAGTGAGGGGCTGGGGAATCAGCCCCAGCATTTT. Translation gives CAISEGLGNQPQHF.